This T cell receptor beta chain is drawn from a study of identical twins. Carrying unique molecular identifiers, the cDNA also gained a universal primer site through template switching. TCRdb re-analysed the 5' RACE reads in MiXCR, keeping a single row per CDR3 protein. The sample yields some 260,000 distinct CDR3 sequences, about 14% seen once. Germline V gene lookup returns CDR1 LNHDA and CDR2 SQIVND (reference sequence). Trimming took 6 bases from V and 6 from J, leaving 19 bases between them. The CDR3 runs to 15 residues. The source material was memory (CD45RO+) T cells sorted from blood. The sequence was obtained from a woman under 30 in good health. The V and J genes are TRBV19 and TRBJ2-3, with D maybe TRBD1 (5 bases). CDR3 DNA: TGTGCCAGTAGCCTTCAGGGTAGCCGTGTCGATACGCAGTATTTT. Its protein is CASSLQGSRVDTQYF.